Reported below is one TCR beta chain. The sample originates from a study of blood T cell repertoires in COVID-19. Across the study: The analysed material was cDNA or gDNA that came from T cells, B-cell-depleted T cells, or PBMCs.

Authors' data handling: Nucleated cell number was recorded as an estimate derived from reference gene primer amplification. The protocol was immunoSEQ multiplex PCR, while the TCRdb copy is restricted to in-frame clones and leaves out a portion. V and J calls plus clone size are reproduced from that table; the DNA served to infer D and trimming. Of fewer than 250,000 clones in the sample, around 84% were seen once. The CDR3 sequence is 17 residues long. V lost 4 bases to trimming and J lost 0 bases; unmatched junction nucleotides: 6. Germline V gives CDR1 MGHRA, CDR2 YSYEKL. The clonotype comes from a man aged 25-45 years with active or convalescent COVID-19. Sequenced material: peripheral blood. The chain has TRBV4-1 and TRBJ1-6; 7 bases are shared with TRBD1. CDR3 region: CASSPRAGGSYNSPLHF. Here the CDR3 DNA reads TGCGCCAGCAGCCCCCGGGCAGGGGGCTCCTATAATTCACCCCTCCACTTT.